These T cell receptor beta chains were read from a single sample in a study of cytomegalovirus exposure and HLA in healthy donors. Sequenced by immunoSEQ multiplex PCR; TCRdb stores in-frame clones only, minus some. The repertoire consists of 120,000 or so clones, with less than 85% occurring once and the leading ten covering around 3%. Input material: PBMCs. The receptors were sampled from a male donor in good health and CMV-seronegative. The CDR3 runs from the conserved cysteine through the conserved F or W. The order of the fields is D gene, J gene, V gene, clone size, CDR3 DNA, CDR3 protein. The D gene is left open where the match is weak. Size is omitted from some rows. Given values are once, few, many or a class for expanded clones.

TRBD1 | TRBJ2-4 | TRBV30 | . | TGTGCCTGGAGTGGAGGACAGGGGTCGGTCATTCAGTACTTC | CAWSGGQGSVIQYF
. | TRBJ1-1 | TRBV6-5 | . | TGTGCCAGCAGTTTGGCCGGGGGGTCCCCGGACACTGAAGCTTTCTTT | CASSLAGGSPDTEAFF
TRBD1 | TRBJ1-3 | TRBV28 | . | TGTGCCAGCAGTCAGACAGGGATTACCGGAAACACCATATATTTT | CASSQTGITGNTIYF
. | TRBJ1-1 | TRBV5-5 | . | TGTGCCACCGCCAGGGACATCTCGAACACTGAAGCTTTCTTT | CATARDISNTEAFF
. | TRBJ1-1 | TRBV5-1 | . | TGCGCCAGCAGCTTAAGCTACCGTGAACGGAACACTGAAGCTTTCTTT | CASSLSYRERNTEAFF
. | TRBJ1-1 | TRBV12-5 | . | TGTGCTAGTGGTTTGGGGGGGCTGAACACTGAAGCTTTCTTT | CASGLGGLNTEAFF
. | TRBJ1-5 | TRBV28 | few | TGTGCCAGCAGTTTACGCTCCAGACAGAAATATAGCAATCAGCCCCAGCATTTT | CASSLRSRQKYSNQPQHF
TRBD2 | TRBJ2-3 | TRBV4-2 | . | TGTGCCAGCAGCCAAGATCCCGGGGGGGTAACGCAGTATTTT | CASSQDPGGVTQYF
TRBD2 | TRBJ2-2 | TRBV4-1 | . | TGCGCCAGCAGCCATAGCGGGGCGAACACCGGGGAGCTGTTTTTT | CASSHSGANTGELFF
. | TRBJ1-5 | TRBV30 | . | TGTGCCTGGAGTGTAGCCGGGAATCAGCCCCAGCATTTT | CAWSVAGNQPQHF
. | TRBJ2-7 | TRBV6-5 | . | TGTGCCAGCAGTACTTCTCTCGAGCAGTACTTC | CASSTSLEQYF
. | TRBJ2-7 | TRBV5-5 | . | TGTGCCAGCAGCGGGGACATATTCTACGAGCAGTACTTC | CASSGDIFYEQYF
. | TRBJ2-1 | TRBV7-9 | . | TGTGCCAGCAGCCGCGACCGGGGTGAGCAGTTCTTC | CASSRDRGEQFF
TRBD2 | TRBJ2-3 | TRBV2 | . | TGTGCCAGCAGTGCACTAGCGCCTAGCACAGATACGCAGTATTTT | CASSALAPSTDTQYF
. | TRBJ1-1 | TRBV4-3 | . | TGCGCCAGCAGCCAAGATTTAGGGACTGCCGCGTCGAGTCTAGAAGCTTTCTTT | CASSQDLGTAASSLEAFF
. | TRBJ2-4 | TRBV5-6 | . | TGTGCCAGCAGCTTTTTACCTGGGGCCAAAAACAGTCAGTACTTC | CASSFLPGAKNSQYF